This T cell receptor (beta chain) was found in a study of blood T cell repertoires in COVID-19. Looking at the study overall: COVID-19 samples, acute and convalescent, were from the United States, Italy and Spain. Nucleic acid was either cDNA or gDNA, and it came from T cells, B-cell-depleted T cells, or PBMCs.

Original methodology: Estimation of nucleated cell counts relied on the amplification of reference gene primers. TCRdb's table, derived via immunoSEQ multiplex PCR, lists solely in-frame clones and lacks some. From that table come the V and J calls and clone size; the DNA was used to work out D and trimming. The data contain about 220,000 clones, 80% to 90% of them singletons. The CDR3 loop spans 15 amino acids. V lost 6 bases to trimming and J lost 3 bases; unmatched junction nucleotides: 10. Germline loops: CDR1 MNHEY, CDR2 SVGEGT. The TCR comes from a man in his forties with acute or convalescent COVID-19. V is TRBV6-2 or TRBV6-3 and J is TRBJ2-5, with TRBD2 matching over 7 bases. The sequenced sample consisted of peripheral blood. Here the CDR3 reads CASSPVGRGEETQYF. CDR3 DNA sequence: TGTGCCAGCAGCCCCGTGGGGAGGGGAGAAGAGACCCAGTACTTC.